Below are 25 T cell receptor beta chains sequenced from a single sample in a study of a mutant IDH1 vaccine in newly diagnosed glioma. Antigens of these TCRs are unknown. Time point given: week 5, during vaccination. Each vaccine dose was 300 ug of mutant IDH1 20-mer peptide, with topical imiquimod. The table came from immunoSEQ multiplex PCR; TCRdb's copy has only in-frame clones and leaves some out. The sample has 45,000 to 55,000 clones, over 75% seen once; the top ten hold less than 2%. Sequences were derived from PBMCs, sampled from a glioma patient whose treatment included an IDH1 peptide vaccine. The receptors stem from a woman in her 40s with glioma.

The chain joins TRBV5-1 to TRBJ2-5, with D uncertain. CDR1 SGHRS and CDR2 YFSETQ come from the germline V gene. V gave up 2 bases and J gave up 5 bases, with 10 bases separating them. CDR3 length: 13 residues. For the CDR3, the DNA is TGCGCCAGCAGCTTATCCGGGCGGGAGACCCAGTACTTC. It translates to CASSLSGRETQYF.

This clone has a handful of counts. CDR3 bases: TGTGCCTGGTCGATCGCCTCTGGAAACACCATATATTTT. Protein: CAWSIASGNTIYF. The genes are TRBV30 and TRBJ1-3; no reliable D call. This CDR3 comprises 13 residues. Germline V lookup: CDR1 GTSNPN, CDR2 SVGIG (reference sequence). The V end lost 5 bases, the J end lost 0 bases, and 8 bases lay between the germline ends.

This chain connects TRBV19 to TRBJ1-1; D gene ambiguous. The germline gives CDR1 LNHDA, CDR2 SQIVND (reference sequence). CDR3 length equals 14 residues. The germline V and J ends were trimmed by 3 bases and 2 bases, with 10 bases remaining between them. The CDR3 loop reads CASSIRAQNTEAFF. The CDR3 region has the DNA TGTGCCAGTAGTATCCGGGCCCAAAACACTGAAGCTTTCTTT.

This clone was seen more than once but under ten times. This chain connects TRBV30 to TRBJ1-5; possible D gene TRBD1, 5 bases. V was pared by 3 bases and J by 1 base, with 13 bases between. This CDR3 has 15 residues. The germline V gene has CDR1 GTSNPN and CDR2 SVGIG (reference sequence). For the CDR3, the DNA is TGTGCCTGGAGCGGGGGACGGCTCAGCAATCAGCCCCAGCATTTT. Translating it yields CAWSGGRLSNQPQHF.

J is TRBJ1-4 and V is TRBV5-1; 9 bases map to TRBD1. The CDR3 sequence is 17 residues long. The trim removed 4 bases at V and 3 bases at J, leaving 10 bases unmatched. Germline V lookup: CDR1 SGHRS, CDR2 YFSETQ. The DNA for the CDR3 is TGCGCCAGCAGCCTACACCCACGACAGGGGGCTAATGAAAAACTGTTTTTT. This translates into CASSLHPRQGANEKLFF.

This clone was recorded only once. The CDR3 nucleotides are TGTGCCATCATGGAGTCCCCCGAGGAGACCCAGTACTTC. Residues: CAIMESPEETQYF. The V gene is TRBV10-3, the J gene TRBJ2-5; no definite D call. Germline CDR1 ENHRY, CDR2 SYGVKD. V was trimmed by 7 bases and J by 5 bases, leaving 14 bases between them. The CDR3 has 13 amino acids.

The CDR3 here is CASSLDRGQPQHF. The CDR3, as DNA: TGTGCCAGCAGCTTGGATAGGGGACAGCCCCAGCATTTT. The V and J genes are TRBV5-4 and TRBJ1-5, with a possible D match to TRBD1 (5 bases). Per germline, CDR1 SGHNT and CDR2 YYREEE (reference sequence). The length of the CDR3 is 13 residues. V lost 0 bases and J 7 bases, leaving 8 bases between the germline ends.

This rearrangement joins TRBV15 to TRBJ2-5; 10 bases line up with TRBD1. Germline CDR1 and CDR2: LNHNV and YYDKDF (reference sequence). The V gene end was trimmed by 1 base and the J gene end by 6 bases; junction bases not matched to a gene: 8. CDR3 size: 16 residues. The CDR3 here is CATSRARTGGGKTQYF. The CDR3 DNA reads as TGTGCCACCAGCAGAGCCCGGACAGGGGGGGGCAAGACCCAGTACTTC.

The chain recombines TRBV7-8 with TRBJ1-2; D not certain. This CDR3 has 13 amino acids. From germline, CDR1 is SGHVS and CDR2 FQNEAQ. The V end lost 3 bases, the J end lost 4 bases, and 9 bases lay between the germline ends. The CDR3 loop is CASSLRAGYGYTF. DNA for the CDR3: TGTGCCAGCAGCTTGCGGGCAGGCTATGGCTACACCTTC.

This clone was detected only a few times. V usage is TRBV19 and J usage is TRBJ1-1, with D hard to call. Germline CDR1 LNHDA, CDR2 SQIVND (reference sequence). V was cut by 4 bases and J by 4 bases, with 13 bases left in between. The CDR3 is made up of 14 amino acids. CDR3 nucleotides: TGTGCCAGTAGTAGGTCAGGCCTCAGCACTGAAGCTTTCTTT. Its translation is CASSRSGLSTEAFF.

The V and J genes are TRBV5-6 and TRBJ1-2; D may be TRBD1 (5 bases). Germline V CDR1 and CDR2: SGHDT, YYEEEE. Trimming removed 6 bases at V and 8 bases at J, with 23 bases between. The CDR3 spans 15 residues. CDR3 residues: CASTRSGAEEAGYTF. The CDR3 bases are TGTGCCAGCACCCGATCCGGGGCCGAGGAGGCAGGCTACACCTTC.

V gene TRBV6-6 combines with J gene TRBJ1-5; D uncertain. Looked up from germline, CDR1 is MNHNY and CDR2 is SVGAGI (reference sequence). V was clipped by 2 bases and J by 0 bases, with 11 bases between them. The CDR3 is made up of 16 amino acids. The CDR3 protein is CASSYPTEASNQPQHF. The CDR3 bases are TGTGCCAGCAGTTACCCGACCGAAGCTAGCAATCAGCCCCAGCATTTT.

V is TRBV18 and J is TRBJ1-1; 11 nucleotides line up with TRBD1. The CDR3 runs to 18 residues. Trimming at V came to 3 bases and at J to 2 bases, leaving 11 bases not matched to a gene. From germline, CDR1 is KGHSH and CDR2 LQKENI. CDR3 sequence reads: CASSPGQGVMAENTEAFF. Written as DNA, the CDR3 is TGTGCCAGCTCACCGGGACAGGGGGTAATGGCGGAAAACACTGAAGCTTTCTTT.

This clone has only a few counts. The chain uses TRBV30 and TRBJ1-4; D perhaps matches TRBD1 (6 bases). V lost 3 bases and J lost 7, with 21 bases in between. This CDR3 is 16 amino acids long. CDR1 is GTSNPN, CDR2 SVGIG, per germline (reference sequence). CDR3 protein: CAWSGSLAGASEKLFF. The CDR3 DNA sequence: TGTGCCTGGAGCGGATCACTGGCGGGGGCGAGTGAAAAACTGTTTTTT.

This chain links TRBV30 with TRBJ1-1; 8 nucleotides match TRBD1. The V gene's germline CDR1 is GTSNPN and CDR2 SVGIG (reference sequence). The CDR3 length is 16 residues. V lost 2 bases and J lost 1; bases outside the gene matches: 9. Here the CDR3 DNA reads TGTGCCTGGAGTTCCTGGGGGGGGACAGGGAACACTGAAGCTTTCTTT. As protein: CAWSSWGGTGNTEAFF. Complete variable domain (other parts from reference TRBV30 and TRBJ1-1): SQTIHQWPATLVQPVGSPLSLECTVEGTSNPNLYWYRQAAGRGLQLLFYSVGIGQISSEVPQNLSASRPQDRQFILSSKKLLLSDSGFYLCAWSSWGGTGNTEAFFGQGTRLTVV.

This sequence joins TRBV2 and TRBJ2-1, with TRBD1 matching 8 bases. This CDR3 comprises 17 residues. Trimming at V came to 5 bases and at J to 3 bases, leaving 12 bases not matched to a gene. Per the germline V gene, CDR1 is SNHLY and CDR2 is FYNNEI. The CDR3 region has the DNA TGTGCCAGCAGTTTCTCTCCGAGACAGGGGATCTACAATGAGCAGTTCTTC. Translation gives CASSFSPRQGIYNEQFF. Variable domain in full (rest from reference TRBV2 and TRBJ2-1): EPEVTQTPSHQVTQMGQEVILRCVPISNHLYFYWYRQILGQKVEFLVSFYNNEISEKSEIFDDQFSVERPDGSNFTLKIRSTKLEDSAMYFCASSFSPRQGIYNEQFFGPGTRLTVL.

This clone was recorded a few times. This chain connects TRBV4-3 to TRBJ2-1; 10 bases map to TRBD2. Germline V gene data show CDR1 as LGHNA and CDR2 as YSLEER. V dropped 3 bases and J dropped 4; count of bases not matched to a gene: 3. CDR3 length equals 15 residues. In DNA, the CDR3 is TGCGCCAGCAGCCAGAGGACTAGCGGTTACAATGAGCAGTTCTTC. It codes for CASSQRTSGYNEQFF.

This clone rates as medium-sized. CDR3 residues: CASSERELLDRGHF. CDR3 sequence (DNA): TGTGCCAGCAGTGAACGCGAACTATTGGACAGAGGGCATTTT. V usage is TRBV6-1 and J usage is TRBJ1-5; tentatively, D is TRBD1 (6 bases). This CDR3 spans 14 amino acids. The germline CDR1 and CDR2 sequences are MNHNS and SASEGT. V lost 2 bases and J lost 15, with 20 bases in between.

The chain couples TRBV7-6 to TRBJ1-1; D is uncertain. CDR1 SGHVS and CDR2 FNYEAQ come from the germline V gene. The CDR3 consists of 13 residues. Trimming took off 5 bases at V and 1 base at J, with 8 bases between the two ends. For the CDR3, the DNA is TGTGCCAGCAGCCGAGACTGGAACACTGAAGCTTTCTTT. This sequence encodes CASSRDWNTEAFF.

This clone came up a few times. J is TRBJ2-7 and V is TRBV6-1; TRBD2 agrees at 7 bases. This CDR3 is 15 amino acids long. V shed 2 bases and J 0 bases; nucleotides not matched to a gene: 4. In germline, CDR1 is MNHNS, CDR2 SASEGT. The CDR3 DNA follows: TGTGCCAGCAGTGAATCCGGGGGGTCCTCCTACGAGCAGTACTTC. Its protein product is CASSESGGSSYEQYF.

CDR3: CASSQTGVNTGELFF. DNA for the CDR3: TGTGCCAGCAGCCAGACAGGGGTGAACACCGGGGAGCTGTTTTTT. This rearrangement joins TRBV7-8 to TRBJ2-2, with TRBD1 identical over 8 bases. The germline V gene has CDR1 SGHVS and CDR2 FQNEAQ. The CDR3 sequence is 15 residues long. Trimming took 5 bases from V and 1 from J; bases not matched to a gene: 3.

This clone was seen a single time. This rearrangement joins TRBV5-1 to TRBJ1-2; 8 bases agree with TRBD1. The trim removed 1 base at V and 7 bases at J, leaving 12 bases unmatched. CDR3 length: 16 residues. Germline CDR1 reads SGHRS; CDR2 reads YFSETQ. The CDR3: CASSLPPRTGTSGYTF. In DNA, the CDR3 is TGCGCCAGCAGCTTGCCCCCTCGGACAGGGACGTCTGGCTACACCTTC.

This chain connects TRBV25-1 to TRBJ2-2, with D possibly matching TRBD2 (6 bases). Trimming stripped 5 bases from V and 7 bases from J, with 14 bases between. This CDR3 contains 14 residues. The V gene's germline CDR1 is MGHDK and CDR2 SYGVNS. CDR3 nucleotide sequence: TGTGCCAGCAGTAAGGAGGGCCCTCGCGGGGAGCTGTTTTTT. Translated, it gives CASSKEGPRGELFF.

The table lists this clone with a count of one. This sequence joins TRBV19 and TRBJ1-3; tentatively, D is TRBD1 (5 bases). Germline CDR1 and CDR2: LNHDA and SQIVND (reference sequence). This CDR3 has 14 amino acids. Trimming shortened V by 5 bases and J by 2 bases, and 10 bases separated the two germline ends. The CDR3 bases are TGTGCCAGTAGTTCCGGGGGTACTGGAAACACCATATATTTT. Translated: CASSSGGTGNTIYF. Full variable domain (missing parts from reference TRBV19 and TRBJ1-3): DGGITQSPKYLFRKEGQNVTLSCEQNLNHDAMYWYRQDPGQGLRLIYYSQIVNDFQKGDIAEGYSVSREKKESFPLTVTSAQKNPTAFYLCASSSGGTGNTIYFGEGSWLTVV.

This clone occurred once. V and J are TRBV2 and TRBJ1-5; 7 bases are shared with TRBD1. CDR1 and CDR2 from the germline V gene are SNHLY and FYNNEI. The CDR3 length is 15 residues. The ends lost 6 bases at V and 4 bases at J; junction bases unmatched: 9. DNA of the CDR3: TGTGCCAGCAGCTTCCGAGGGGGCTGGAATCAGCCCCAGCATTTT. It codes for CASSFRGGWNQPQHF.